The 7 T cell receptor beta chains below come from one sample, sequenced in a study of sequential checkpoint blockade in melanoma. Generated by immunoSEQ multiplex PCR, the TCRdb table keeps only in-frame clones and is missing some. Found here are roughly 20,000 clones, around four fifths of them singletons; the top ten hold 30% to 45%. Documented treatment: randomized to nivolumab then ipilimumab (arm A) or the reverse (arm B). Sequenced material: CD8+ T cells sorted from blood (inferred from file names), taken from a patient given nivolumab and ipilimumab in sequence. These receptors came from a human donor with melanoma.

This chain connects TRBV27 to TRBJ2-1, with D hard to call. The V and J ends lost 3 bases and 5 bases respectively, with 5 bases between them. Germline CDR1 reads MNHEY; CDR2 reads SMNVEV (reference sequence). The CDR3 extends over 12 amino acids. The CDR3 spells CASSFLDNEQFF. CDR3 nucleotides: TGTGCCAGCAGTTTTCTAGACAATGAGCAGTTCTTC.

This chain joins TRBV27 and TRBJ2-7, with 12 nucleotides matching TRBD2. CDR1 is MNHEY, CDR2 SMNVEV, per germline (reference sequence). This CDR3 contains 14 residues. J was trimmed by 4 bases and V by 2 bases; bases with no gene match: 0. CDR3 region: CASSLGTSGYEQYF. The CDR3 DNA follows: TGTGCCAGCAGTTTAGGGACTAGCGGGTACGAGCAGTACTTC.

This chain uses TRBV28 with TRBJ2-2, with D possibly TRBD2 on 6 matching bases. V lost 2 bases to trimming and J lost 1 base, with 14 bases between them. Germline CDR1 reads MDHEN; CDR2 reads SYDVKM. This CDR3 contains 17 residues. CDR3 coding DNA: TGTGCCAGCAGTTTAATCACGGGAGCGGGGAACACCGGGGAGCTGTTTTTT. It codes for CASSLITGAGNTGELFF.

The chain links TRBV4-2 to TRBJ2-7, with 8 bases identical to TRBD2. Germline values: CDR1 LGHNA, CDR2 YNFKEQ. This CDR3 is built from 15 residues. The ends lost 0 bases at V and 4 bases at J; junction bases unmatched: 5. The CDR3 sequence is CASSQEVGGAYEQYF. CDR3 in DNA: TGTGCCAGCAGCCAAGAGGTCGGGGGGGCTTACGAGCAGTACTTC.

J is TRBJ2-5 and V is TRBV29-1; 7 bases agree with TRBD2. The better agreement between TRBJ2-7 and the DNA end casts doubt on the J call. This CDR3 has 14 residues. Germline V gene lookup returns CDR1 SQVTM and CDR2 ANQGSEA. CDR3 sequence: CSVEDSKGGNEQYF. CDR3 bases: TGCAGCGTTGAAGATAGTAAGGGAGGGAACGAGCAGTACTTC.

This clone occurred once. The genes are TRBV27 and TRBJ1-5; 7 bases map to TRBD1. The germline V gene encodes CDR1 MNHEY and CDR2 SMNVEV (reference sequence). The CDR3 runs 14 residues. The V gene end was trimmed by 2 bases and the J gene end by 7 bases; junction bases not matched to a gene: 5. DNA for the CDR3: TGTGCCAGCAGTTTAATACAGGGGTTCCAGCCCCAGCATTTT. Protein sequence: CASSLIQGFQPQHF.

The V gene is TRBV6-5, the J gene TRBJ2-5, with D tentatively TRBD2 (5 bases). The CDR3 consists of 15 residues. Germline CDR1 MNHEY, CDR2 SVGAGI. V was pared by 2 bases and J by 1 base, with 11 bases between. Written as DNA, the CDR3 is TGTGCCAGCAGTTACACATCTAGCTCCCAAGAGACCCAGTACTTC. Its translation is CASSYTSSSQETQYF.